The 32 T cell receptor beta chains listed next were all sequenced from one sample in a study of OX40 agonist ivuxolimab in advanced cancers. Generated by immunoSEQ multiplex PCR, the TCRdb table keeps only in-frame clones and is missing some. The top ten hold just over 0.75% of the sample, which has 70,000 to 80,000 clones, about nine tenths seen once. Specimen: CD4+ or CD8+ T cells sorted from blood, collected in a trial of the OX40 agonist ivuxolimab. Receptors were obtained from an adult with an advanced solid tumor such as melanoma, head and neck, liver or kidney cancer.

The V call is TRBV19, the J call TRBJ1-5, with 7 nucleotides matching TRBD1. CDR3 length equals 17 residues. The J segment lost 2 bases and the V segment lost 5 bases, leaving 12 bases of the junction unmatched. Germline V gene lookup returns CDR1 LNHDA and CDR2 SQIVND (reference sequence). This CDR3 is CASSVIRGGRGNQPQHF. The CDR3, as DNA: TGTGCCAGTAGTGTCATCAGGGGGGGAAGGGGCAATCAGCCCCAGCATTTT.

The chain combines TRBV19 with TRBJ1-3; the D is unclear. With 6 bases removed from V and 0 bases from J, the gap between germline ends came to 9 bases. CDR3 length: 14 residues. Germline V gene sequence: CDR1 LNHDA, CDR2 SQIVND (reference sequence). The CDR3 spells CASRLGISGNTIYF. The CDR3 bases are TGTGCCAGTAGATTGGGGATCTCTGGAAACACCATATATTTT.

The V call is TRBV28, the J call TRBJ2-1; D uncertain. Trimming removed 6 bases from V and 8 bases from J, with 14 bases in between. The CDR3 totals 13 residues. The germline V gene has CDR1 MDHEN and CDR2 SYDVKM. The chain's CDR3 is CASSGFSSDEQFF. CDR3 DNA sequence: TGTGCCAGCAGCGGCTTCTCCAGCGATGAGCAGTTCTTC. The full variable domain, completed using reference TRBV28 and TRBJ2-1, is DVKVTQSSRYLVKRTGEKVFLECVQDMDHENMFWYRQDPGLGLRLIYFSYDVKMKEKGDIPEGYSVSREKKERFSLILESASTNQTSMYLCASSGFSSDEQFFGPGTRLTVL.

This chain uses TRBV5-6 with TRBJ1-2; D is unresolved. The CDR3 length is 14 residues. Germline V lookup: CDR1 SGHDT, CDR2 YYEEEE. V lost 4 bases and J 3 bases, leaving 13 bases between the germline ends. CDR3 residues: CASSRQVTDYGYTF. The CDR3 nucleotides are TGTGCCAGCAGCCGCCAGGTGACGGACTATGGCTACACCTTC. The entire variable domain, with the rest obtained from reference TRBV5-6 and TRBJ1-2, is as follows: DAGVTQSPTHLIKTRGQQVTLRCSPKSGHDTVSWYQQALGQGPQFIFQYYEEEERQRGNFPDRFSGHQFPNYSSELNVNALLLGDSALYLCASSRQVTDYGYTFGSGTRLTVV.

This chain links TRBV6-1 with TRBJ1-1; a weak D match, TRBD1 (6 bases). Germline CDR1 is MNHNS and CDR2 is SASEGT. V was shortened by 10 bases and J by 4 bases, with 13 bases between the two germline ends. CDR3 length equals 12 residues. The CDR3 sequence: CATLYRVTEAFF. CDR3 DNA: TGTGCCACGCTGTACAGGGTCACTGAAGCTTTCTTT.

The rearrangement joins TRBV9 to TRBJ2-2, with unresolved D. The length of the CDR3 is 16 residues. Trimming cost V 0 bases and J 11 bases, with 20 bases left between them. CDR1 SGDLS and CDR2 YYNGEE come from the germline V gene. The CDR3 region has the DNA TGTGCCAGCAGCGTAGGTCAGGAACGATGGCGTGTAGAGCTGTTTTTT. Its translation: CASSVGQERWRVELFF.

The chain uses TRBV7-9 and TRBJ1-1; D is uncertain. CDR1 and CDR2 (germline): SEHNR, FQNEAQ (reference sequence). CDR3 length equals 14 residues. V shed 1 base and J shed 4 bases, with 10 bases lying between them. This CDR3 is CASSLEGRRTEAFF. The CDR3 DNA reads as TGTGCCAGCAGCTTAGAGGGCAGGCGCACTGAAGCTTTCTTT. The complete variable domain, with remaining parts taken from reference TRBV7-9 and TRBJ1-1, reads DTGVSQNPRHKITKRGQNVTFRCDPISEHNRLYWYRQTLGQGPEFLTYFQNEAQLEKSRLLSDRFSAERPKGSFSTLEIQRTEQGDSAMYLCASSLEGRRTEAFFGQGTRLTVV.

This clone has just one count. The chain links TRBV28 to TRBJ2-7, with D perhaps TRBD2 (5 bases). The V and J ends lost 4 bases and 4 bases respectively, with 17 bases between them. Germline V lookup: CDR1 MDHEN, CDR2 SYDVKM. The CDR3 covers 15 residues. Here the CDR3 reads CASSSTPTGGYEQYF. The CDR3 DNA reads TGTGCCAGCAGTTCGACCCCGACTGGCGGGTACGAGCAGTACTTC.

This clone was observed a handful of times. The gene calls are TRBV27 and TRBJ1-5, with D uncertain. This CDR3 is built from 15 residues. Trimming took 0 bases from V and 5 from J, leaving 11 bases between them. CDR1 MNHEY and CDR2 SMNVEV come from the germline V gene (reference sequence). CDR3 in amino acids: CASSLSRPTHQPQHF. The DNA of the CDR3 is TGTGCCAGCAGTTTATCGAGGCCCACCCATCAGCCCCAGCATTTT.

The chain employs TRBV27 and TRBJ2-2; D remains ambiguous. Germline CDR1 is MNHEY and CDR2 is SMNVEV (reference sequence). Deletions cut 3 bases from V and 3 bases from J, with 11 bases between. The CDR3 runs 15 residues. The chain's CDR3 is CASSFRGVDTGELFF. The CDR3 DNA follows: TGTGCCAGCAGTTTCCGTGGGGTGGACACCGGGGAGCTGTTTTTT.

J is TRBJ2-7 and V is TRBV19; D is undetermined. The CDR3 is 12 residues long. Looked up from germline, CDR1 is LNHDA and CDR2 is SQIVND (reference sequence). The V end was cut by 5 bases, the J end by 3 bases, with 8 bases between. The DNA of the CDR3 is TGTGCCAGTAGTGGGATAGGCTACGAGCAGTACTTC. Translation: CASSGIGYEQYF.

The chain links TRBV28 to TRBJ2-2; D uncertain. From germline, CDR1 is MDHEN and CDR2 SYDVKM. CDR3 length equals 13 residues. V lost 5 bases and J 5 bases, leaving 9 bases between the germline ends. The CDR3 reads CASSPPQTGELFF. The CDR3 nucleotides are TGTGCCAGCAGTCCTCCACAAACCGGGGAGCTGTTTTTT.

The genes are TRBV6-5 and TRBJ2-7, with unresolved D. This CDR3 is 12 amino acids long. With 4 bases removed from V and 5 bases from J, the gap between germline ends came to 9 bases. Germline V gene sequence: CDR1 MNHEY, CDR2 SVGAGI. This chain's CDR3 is CASSSQVDEQYF. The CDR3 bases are TGTGCCAGCAGTTCCCAGGTGGACGAGCAGTACTTC.

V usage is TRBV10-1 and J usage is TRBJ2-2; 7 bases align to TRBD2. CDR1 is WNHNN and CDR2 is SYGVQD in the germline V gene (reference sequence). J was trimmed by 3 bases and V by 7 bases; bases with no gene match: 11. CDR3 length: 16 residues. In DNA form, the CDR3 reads TGCGCCAGCACCCCTGCGCGGGAGTGGTACACCGGGGAGCTGTTTTTT. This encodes CASTPAREWYTGELFF.

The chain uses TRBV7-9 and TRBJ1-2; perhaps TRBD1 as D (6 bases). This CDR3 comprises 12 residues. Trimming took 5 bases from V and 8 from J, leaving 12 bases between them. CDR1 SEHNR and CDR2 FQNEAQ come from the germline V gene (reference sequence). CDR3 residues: CASSVTGSGYTF. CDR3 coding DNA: TGTGCCAGCAGCGTAACAGGGTCAGGCTACACCTTC.

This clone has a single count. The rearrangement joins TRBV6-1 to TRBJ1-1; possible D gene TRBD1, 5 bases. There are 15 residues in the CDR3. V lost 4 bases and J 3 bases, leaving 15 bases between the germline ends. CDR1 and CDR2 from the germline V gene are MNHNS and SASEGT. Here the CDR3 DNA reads TGTGCCAGCAGTGCAGGGTACGAGATTCACACTGAAGCTTTCTTT. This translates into CASSAGYEIHTEAFF.

DNA for the CDR3: TGCGCCAGCAGCTTGGTCCACATTCGGTCCGGGGAGCTGTTTTTT. It is translated as CASSLVHIRSGELFF. The genes are TRBV5-1 and TRBJ2-2, with unresolved D. The CDR3 is 15 residues long. V lost 0 bases and J lost 6, with 12 bases in between. The germline V gene encodes CDR1 SGHRS and CDR2 YFSETQ.

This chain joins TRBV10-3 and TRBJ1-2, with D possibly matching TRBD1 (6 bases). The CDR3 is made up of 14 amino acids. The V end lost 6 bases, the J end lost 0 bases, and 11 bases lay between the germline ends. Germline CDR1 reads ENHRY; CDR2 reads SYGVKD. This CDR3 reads CAISPGHANYGYTF. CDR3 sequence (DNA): TGTGCCATCAGCCCGGGACACGCTAACTATGGCTACACCTTC.

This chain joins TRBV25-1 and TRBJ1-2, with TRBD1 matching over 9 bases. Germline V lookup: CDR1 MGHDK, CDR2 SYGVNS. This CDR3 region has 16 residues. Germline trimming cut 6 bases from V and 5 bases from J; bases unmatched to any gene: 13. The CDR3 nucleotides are TGTGCCAGCAGCCCCTGGGGGGGACAGGGAATTTATGGCTACACCTTC. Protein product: CASSPWGGQGIYGYTF.

The CDR3 DNA reads TGTGCCACCAGCAGAGGGGGTAGCGGGGGGGGAAACAATGAGCAGTTCTTC. Protein product: CATSRGGSGGGNNEQFF. The chain has TRBV15 and TRBJ2-1; 11 nucleotides match TRBD2. CDR3 size: 17 residues. CDR1 and CDR2 from the germline V gene are LNHNV and YYDKDF (reference sequence). V was clipped by 1 base and J by 5 bases; unmatched bases: 7. The whole variable domain, remainder taken from reference TRBV15 and TRBJ2-1, is DAMVIQNPRYQVTQFGKPVTLSCSQTLNHNVMYWYQQKSSQAPKLLFHYYDKDFNNEADTPDNFQSRRPNTSFCFLDIRSPGLGDTAMYLCATSRGGSGGGNNEQFFGPGTRLTVL.

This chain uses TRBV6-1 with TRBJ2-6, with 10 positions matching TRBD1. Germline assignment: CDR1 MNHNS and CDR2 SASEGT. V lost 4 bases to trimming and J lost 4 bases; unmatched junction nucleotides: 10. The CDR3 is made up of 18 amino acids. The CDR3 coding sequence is TGTGCCAGCAGTGCTTTCGGGACAGGGGTAACAGGGGCCAACGTCCTGACTTTC. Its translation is CASSAFGTGVTGANVLTF.

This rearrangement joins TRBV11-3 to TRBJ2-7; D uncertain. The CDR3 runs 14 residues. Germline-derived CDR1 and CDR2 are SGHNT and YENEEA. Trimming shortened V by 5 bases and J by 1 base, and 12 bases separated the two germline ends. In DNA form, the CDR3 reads TGTGCCAGCAGCCGGTTTGGGGTTTCCTACGAGCAGTACTTC. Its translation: CASSRFGVSYEQYF.

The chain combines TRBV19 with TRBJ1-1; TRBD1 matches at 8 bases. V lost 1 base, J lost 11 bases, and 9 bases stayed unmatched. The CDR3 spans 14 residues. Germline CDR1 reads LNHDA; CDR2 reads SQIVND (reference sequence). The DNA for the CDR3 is TGTGCCAGTAGTATAGCGGGACAGGCCCTGATGGCTTTCTTT. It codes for CASSIAGQALMAFF.

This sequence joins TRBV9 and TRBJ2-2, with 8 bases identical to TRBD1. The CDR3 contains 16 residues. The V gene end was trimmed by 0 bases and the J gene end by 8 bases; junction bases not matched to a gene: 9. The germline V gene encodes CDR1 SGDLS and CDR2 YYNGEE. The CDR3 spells CASSVGSGTGLGELFF. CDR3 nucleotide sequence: TGTGCCAGCAGCGTAGGATCCGGGACAGGTTTAGGGGAGCTGTTTTTT.

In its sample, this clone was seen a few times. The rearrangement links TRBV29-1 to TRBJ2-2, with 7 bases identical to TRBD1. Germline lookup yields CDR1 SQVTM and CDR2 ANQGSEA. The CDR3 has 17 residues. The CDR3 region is CRSSRAGDSKNTGELFF. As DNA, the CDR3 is TGCAGATCTTCTCGAGCTGGGGACAGCAAGAACACCGGGGAGCTGTTTTTT.

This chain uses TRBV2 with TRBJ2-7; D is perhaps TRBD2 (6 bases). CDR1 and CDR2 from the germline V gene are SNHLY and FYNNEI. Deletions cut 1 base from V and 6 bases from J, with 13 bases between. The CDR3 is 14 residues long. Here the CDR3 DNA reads TGTGCCAGCAGTGAAGTGGAGGGCAGGAGCGAGCAGTACTTC. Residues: CASSEVEGRSEQYF.

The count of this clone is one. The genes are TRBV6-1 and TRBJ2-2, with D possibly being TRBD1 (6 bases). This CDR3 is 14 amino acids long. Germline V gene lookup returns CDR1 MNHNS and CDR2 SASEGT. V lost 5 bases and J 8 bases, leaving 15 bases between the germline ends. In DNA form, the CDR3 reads TGTGCCAGCAGTCCTAATACAGGGTCGGGGGAGCTGTTTTTT. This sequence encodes CASSPNTGSGELFF.

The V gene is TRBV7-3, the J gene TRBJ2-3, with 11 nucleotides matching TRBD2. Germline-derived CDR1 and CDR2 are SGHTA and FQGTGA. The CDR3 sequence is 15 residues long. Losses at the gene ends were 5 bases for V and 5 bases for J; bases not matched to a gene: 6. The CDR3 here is CASSPLAGGGDTQYF. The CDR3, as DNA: TGTGCCAGCAGCCCCCTAGCGGGAGGAGGAGATACGCAGTATTTT.

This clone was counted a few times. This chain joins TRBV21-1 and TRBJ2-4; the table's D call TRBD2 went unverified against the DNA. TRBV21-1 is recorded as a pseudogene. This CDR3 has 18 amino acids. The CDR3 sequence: CASSKVTSGREAKNIQYF. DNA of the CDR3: TGTGCCAGCAGCAAAGTAACTAGCGGGAGAGAGGCCAAAAACATTCAGTACTTC.

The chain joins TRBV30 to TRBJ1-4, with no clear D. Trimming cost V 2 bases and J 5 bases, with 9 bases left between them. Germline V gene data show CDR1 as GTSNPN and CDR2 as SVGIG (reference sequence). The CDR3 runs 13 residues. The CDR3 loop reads CAWSRNANEKLFF. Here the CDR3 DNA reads TGTGCCTGGAGTCGTAACGCAAATGAAAAACTGTTTTTT.

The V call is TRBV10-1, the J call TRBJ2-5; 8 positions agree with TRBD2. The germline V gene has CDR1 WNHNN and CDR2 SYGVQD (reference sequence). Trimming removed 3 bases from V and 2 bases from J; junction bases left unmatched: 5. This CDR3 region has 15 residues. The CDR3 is CASSEMASGQETQYF. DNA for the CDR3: TGCGCCAGCAGTGAAATGGCTAGCGGGCAAGAGACCCAGTACTTC.

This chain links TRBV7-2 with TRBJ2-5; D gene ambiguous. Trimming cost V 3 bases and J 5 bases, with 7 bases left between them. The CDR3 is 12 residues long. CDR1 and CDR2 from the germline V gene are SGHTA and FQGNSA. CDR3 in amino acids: CASSFRLETQYF. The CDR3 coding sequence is TGTGCCAGCAGCTTTAGGCTTGAGACCCAGTACTTC. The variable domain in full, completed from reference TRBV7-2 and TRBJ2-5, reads GAGVSQSPSNKVTEKGKDVELRCDPISGHTALYWYRQSLGQGLEFLIYFQGNSAPDKSGLPSDRFSAERTGGSVSTLTIQRTQQEDSAVYLCASSFRLETQYFGPGTRLLVL.